One sample yielded the 24 T cell receptor beta chains listed below, sequenced in a study of T cells in localized non-small cell lung cancer. The method was immunoSEQ multiplex PCR; TCRdb's version includes in-frame clones alone and lacks a portion of them. The top ten hold 13% of the sample, which has 1,700 or so clones, roughly 21% seen once. Material: lung tumor tissue, obtained before any cancer treatment. The receptors come from a man aged 40 to 70 with stage III lung adenocarcinoma.

The chain links TRBV19 to TRBJ2-2; D possibly corresponds to TRBD2 (6 bases). Germline assignment: CDR1 LNHDA and CDR2 SQIVND (reference sequence). The CDR3 consists of 14 residues. V lost 9 bases and J 4 bases, leaving 15 bases between the germline ends. CDR3 sequence: CASGGKGFTGELFF. Here the CDR3 DNA reads TGTGCCAGCGGCGGGAAGGGATTCACCGGGGAGCTGTTTTTT.

V usage is TRBV9 and J usage is TRBJ2-7; perhaps TRBD2 as D (5 bases). CDR3 length: 13 amino acids. Trimming stripped 4 bases from V and 6 bases from J, with 14 bases between. Germline lookup yields CDR1 SGDLS and CDR2 YYNGEE. In DNA form, the CDR3 reads TGTGCCAGCAGCTTCGGGGATTCGCGCGAGCAGTACTTC. Its translation: CASSFGDSREQYF.

This chain uses TRBV11-3 with TRBJ2-5; D is ambiguous. The CDR3 length is 14 residues. V shed 1 base and J shed 4 bases, with 10 bases lying between them. Per germline, CDR1 SGHNT and CDR2 YENEEA. CDR3 DNA sequence: TGTGCCAGCAGCTTAGGGTCAGCAGGAGAGACCCAGTACTTC. This gives the protein CASSLGSAGETQYF. Looking up the rest from reference TRBV11-3 and TRBJ2-5 gives the full variable domain: EAGVVQSPRYKIIEKKQPVAFWCNPISGHNTLYWYLQNLGQGPELLIRYENEEAVDDSQLPKDRFSAERLKGVDSTLKIQPAELGDSAVYLCASSLGSAGETQYFGPGTRLLVL.

V usage is TRBV19 and J usage is TRBJ2-5; D is undetermined. Trimming left V 3 bases short and J 1 base short, with 3 bases between. The CDR3 runs 12 residues. Germline-derived CDR1 and CDR2 are LNHDA and SQIVND (reference sequence). The CDR3 is CASSMIQETQYF. The CDR3 DNA is TGTGCCAGTAGTATGATCCAAGAGACCCAGTACTTC.

This clone is judged medium-sized. The chain is built from TRBV11-3 and TRBJ1-3; TRBD1 agrees at 10 bases. The ends lost 5 bases at V and 2 bases at J; junction bases unmatched: 9. Germline V gives CDR1 SGHNT, CDR2 YENEEA. The CDR3 contains 17 residues. The chain's CDR3 is CASSHLTTGGAGNTIYF. As DNA, the CDR3 is TGTGCCAGCAGCCACCTCACGACAGGGGGCGCTGGAAACACCATATATTTT.

This rearrangement joins TRBV6-1 to TRBJ2-3, with TRBD2 identical over 8 bases. This CDR3 contains 15 residues. The ends lost 1 base at V and 8 bases at J; junction bases unmatched: 8. Germline CDR1 reads MNHNS; CDR2 reads SASEGT. CDR3 nucleotide sequence: TGTGCCAGCAGTGAAGTAAGCGGGGGCCCAGGTACGCAGTATTTT. Protein: CASSEVSGGPGTQYF.

The chain has TRBV11-3 and TRBJ1-2; TRBD1 might be the D (5 bases). The CDR3 consists of 15 residues. V lost 3 bases, J lost 4 bases, and 15 bases lay in between. Germline CDR1 and CDR2: SGHNT and YENEEA. Here the CDR3 reads CASSFQGGNLYGYTF. The CDR3, as DNA: TGTGCCAGCAGCTTTCAGGGCGGCAACCTCTATGGCTACACCTTC.

This clone is labeled medium-sized. This chain connects TRBV11-3 to TRBJ1-2, with D possibly matching TRBD1 (6 bases). The germline V and J ends were trimmed by 4 bases and 6 bases, with 15 bases remaining between them. Germline assignment: CDR1 SGHNT and CDR2 YENEEA. The CDR3 runs to 14 residues. The CDR3 DNA reads TGTGCCAGCAGCTCTTTAGGGGGGACTGATGGCTACACCTTC. It codes for CASSSLGGTDGYTF.

The V call is TRBV19, the J call TRBJ2-7; 11 nucleotides agree with TRBD2. The germline V gene has CDR1 LNHDA and CDR2 SQIVND (reference sequence). There are 15 residues in the CDR3. Trimming took 5 bases from V and 6 from J; bases not matched to a gene: 9. The CDR3 DNA reads as TGTGCCAGTAGTCTAACTAGCGGGAGCTTTATCGAGCAGTACTTC. Its translation: CASSLTSGSFIEQYF.

This clone was detected a few times. V usage is TRBV11-3 and J usage is TRBJ2-2, with 7 bases aligning to TRBD2. Per the germline V gene, CDR1 is SGHNT and CDR2 is YENEEA. V gave up 5 bases and J gave up 6 bases; unmatched junction bases: 12. This CDR3 contains 16 residues. The DNA of the CDR3 is TGTGCCAGCAGCCTAAACCCCGACGCGGGGGCCGGGGAGCTGTTTTTT. It is translated as CASSLNPDAGAGELFF. Looking up the rest from reference TRBV11-3 and TRBJ2-2 gives the full variable domain: EAGVVQSPRYKIIEKKQPVAFWCNPISGHNTLYWYLQNLGQGPELLIRYENEEAVDDSQLPKDRFSAERLKGVDSTLKIQPAELGDSAVYLCASSLNPDAGAGELFFGEGSRLTVL.

Comments on this clone: Within the sample, other DNA sequences also encode this same CDR3. The rearrangement joins TRBV28 to TRBJ2-7; 7 bases align to TRBD1. The germline V gene has CDR1 MDHEN and CDR2 SYDVKM. This CDR3 contains 13 residues. The junction had 7 bases not matched to a gene; V was cut back by 5 bases and J by 6 bases. This chain's CDR3 is CASSLGTAGEQYF. CDR3 sequence (DNA): TGTGCCAGCAGTCTCGGGACAGCCGGCGAGCAGTACTTC.

This clone is categorized as medium-sized (0.01 to 0.1%). The gene calls are TRBV11-3 and TRBJ1-2; TRBD1 agrees at 7 bases. The germline gives CDR1 SGHNT, CDR2 YENEEA. Trimming removed 3 bases from V and 2 bases from J; junction bases left unmatched: 3. The CDR3 is 14 amino acids. The DNA for the CDR3 is TGTGCCAGCAGCTTGGAGGGACAGAACTATGGCTACACCTTC. Residues: CASSLEGQNYGYTF.

This clone has more than one count but fewer than ten. This sequence joins TRBV30 and TRBJ1-2; 7 nucleotides align to TRBD1. V trimming: 5 bases; J trimming: 2 bases; junction bases outside the gene matches: 2. Germline CDR1 GTSNPN, CDR2 SVGIG (reference sequence). CDR3 length equals 12 residues. The CDR3 region has the DNA TGTGCCTGGTCCAGGGGGAACTATGGCTACACCTTC. Translated: CAWSRGNYGYTF.

Judged by abundance, this clone is hyperexpanded (1% or more). The chain recombines TRBV6-8 with TRBJ2-2; D remains unclear. The CDR3 covers 15 residues. Trimming took 2 bases from V and 4 from J, leaving 11 bases between them. Germline CDR1 is MNHGY and CDR2 is SAAAGT. CDR3: CASSYQERSTGELFF. As DNA, the CDR3 is TGTGCCAGCAGTTACCAGGAGAGGAGCACCGGGGAGCTGTTTTTT.

The V and J genes are TRBV11-3 and TRBJ2-3; the D gene is possibly TRBD2 (6 bases). The CDR3 is made up of 15 amino acids. The germline V gene encodes CDR1 SGHNT and CDR2 YENEEA. The ends were cut back, 3 bases at V and 5 bases at J, with 15 bases in the middle. The CDR3 protein is CASSLGSVGGDTQYF. Written as DNA, the CDR3 is TGTGCCAGCAGCTTGGGGTCGGTGGGAGGAGATACGCAGTATTTT. Together with reference TRBV11-3 and TRBJ2-3, the CDR3 gives the full variable domain: EAGVVQSPRYKIIEKKQPVAFWCNPISGHNTLYWYLQNLGQGPELLIRYENEEAVDDSQLPKDRFSAERLKGVDSTLKIQPAELGDSAVYLCASSLGSVGGDTQYFGPGTRLTVL.

This clone was picked up a small number of times. This rearrangement joins TRBV6-8 to TRBJ2-1, with TRBD2 identical over 7 bases. The CDR3 totals 12 residues. J gave up 6 bases and V 10 bases, and 6 bases lay outside the gene matches. Germline values: CDR1 MNHGY, CDR2 SAAAGT. CDR3 nucleotides: TGTGCCATCGGGGGGACCAGCAATGAGCAGTTCTTC. Protein sequence: CAIGGTSNEQFF.

The chain is built from TRBV10-2 and TRBJ2-1; 8 bases align to TRBD2. The V segment lost 5 bases and the J segment 4 bases; nucleotides outside the gene matches: 7. The CDR3 consists of 15 residues. CDR1 and CDR2 from the germline V gene are WSHSY and SAAADI. The CDR3 loop reads CASSSAGAGYNEQFF. The DNA for the CDR3 is TGCGCCAGCAGTTCAGCGGGGGCGGGATACAATGAGCAGTTCTTC.

The CDR3 DNA reads TGTGCCATAGGGGACGTATCTGGGGCCAACGTCCTGACTTTC. It translates to CAIGDVSGANVLTF. This chain joins TRBV6-8 and TRBJ2-6; D tentatively reads TRBD1 or TRBD2 (5 bases each). CDR3 length: 14 residues. V gave up 10 bases and J gave up 1 base, with 11 bases separating them. Germline CDR1 and CDR2: MNHGY and SAAAGT.

This clone is medium-sized within its sample. The V call is TRBV9, the J call TRBJ2-3; 11 positions match TRBD2. Germline CDR1 and CDR2: SGDLS and YYNGEE. The CDR3 extends over 15 amino acids. Germline trimming cut 2 bases from V and 4 bases from J; bases unmatched to any gene: 3. The CDR3 coding sequence is TGTGCCAGCAGCGTGTTAGCGGGAGGGGCAGATACGCAGTATTTT. This encodes CASSVLAGGADTQYF.

By frequency in the sample, this clone is large. The V and J genes are TRBV19 and TRBJ1-2; D is unresolved. Trimming stripped 5 bases from V and 5 bases from J, with 12 bases between. Per the germline V gene, CDR1 is LNHDA and CDR2 is SQIVND (reference sequence). The CDR3 loop spans 13 amino acids. The CDR3 reads CASSPAQDYGYTF. As DNA, the CDR3 is TGTGCCAGTAGTCCCGCCCAAGATTATGGCTACACCTTC.

This sequence joins TRBV25-1 and TRBJ1-4, with D possibly TRBD1 on 5 matching bases. Trimming removed 3 bases from V and 6 bases from J, with 8 bases in between. Germline V gene lookup returns CDR1 MGHDK and CDR2 SYGVNS. The CDR3 is 13 amino acids. CDR3 residues: CASSDRVYEKLFF. Here the CDR3 DNA reads TGTGCCAGCAGTGACAGGGTCTATGAAAAACTGTTTTTT.

DNA of the CDR3: TGTGCCAGCAGTGTGGGGCCGGTGGAATCTCAGTTCTTC. Its translation: CASSVGPVESQFF. The J gene is TRBJ2-1, the V gene TRBV9; D is possibly TRBD1 (5 bases). Germline CDR1 is SGDLS and CDR2 is YYNGEE. This CDR3 contains 13 residues. V lost 5 bases to trimming and J lost 13 bases, with 19 bases between them.

This clone was detected a few times. The genes are TRBV28 and TRBJ1-4, with D uncertain. V gave up 1 base and J gave up 5 bases, with 14 bases separating them. This CDR3 is built from 16 residues. Germline lookup yields CDR1 MDHEN and CDR2 SYDVKM. The CDR3 here is CASSLFMQAVNEKLFF. The DNA for the CDR3 is TGTGCCAGCAGTTTATTTATGCAAGCCGTAAATGAAAAACTGTTTTTT.

CDR3 DNA sequence: TGTGCCAGCAGTTACGGCAGGGCTGGAAACACCATATATTTT. Protein: CASSYGRAGNTIYF. The rearrangement uses TRBV6-8 and TRBJ1-3, with a possible D match to TRBD1 (5 bases). Germline V gene data show CDR1 as MNHGY and CDR2 as SAAAGT. The CDR3 totals 14 residues. V gave up 2 bases and J gave up 2 bases, with 7 bases separating them.